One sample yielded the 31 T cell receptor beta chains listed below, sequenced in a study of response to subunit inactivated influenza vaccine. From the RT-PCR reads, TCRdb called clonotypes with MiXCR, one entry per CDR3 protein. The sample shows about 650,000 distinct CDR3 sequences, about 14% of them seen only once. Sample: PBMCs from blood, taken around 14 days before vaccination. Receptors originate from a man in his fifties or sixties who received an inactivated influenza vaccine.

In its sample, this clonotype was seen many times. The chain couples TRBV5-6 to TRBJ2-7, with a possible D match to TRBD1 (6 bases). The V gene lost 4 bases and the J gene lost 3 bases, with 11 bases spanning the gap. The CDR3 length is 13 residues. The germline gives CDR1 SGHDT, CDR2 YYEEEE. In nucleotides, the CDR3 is TGTGCCAGCAGCGGGACACCCTTCTACGAGCAGTACTTC. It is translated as CASSGTPFYEQYF.

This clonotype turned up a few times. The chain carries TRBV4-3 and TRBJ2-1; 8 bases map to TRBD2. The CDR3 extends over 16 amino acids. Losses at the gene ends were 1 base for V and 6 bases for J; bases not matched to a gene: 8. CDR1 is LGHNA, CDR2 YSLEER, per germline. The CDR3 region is CASSQGVAGNRNEQFF. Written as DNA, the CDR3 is TGCGCCAGCAGCCAAGGGGTAGCGGGGAATCGCAATGAGCAGTTCTTC.

The CDR3 protein is CATSDPVPGLEDTQYF. CDR3 bases: TGTGCCACCAGTGACCCAGTCCCGGGACTAGAGGATACGCAGTATTTT. The J gene is TRBJ2-3, the V gene TRBV24-1; 8 bases line up with TRBD2. With 4 bases clipped from V and 6 bases from J, the junction kept 11 bases outside the gene matches. The germline V gene encodes CDR1 KGHDR and CDR2 SFDVKD. This CDR3 contains 16 residues.

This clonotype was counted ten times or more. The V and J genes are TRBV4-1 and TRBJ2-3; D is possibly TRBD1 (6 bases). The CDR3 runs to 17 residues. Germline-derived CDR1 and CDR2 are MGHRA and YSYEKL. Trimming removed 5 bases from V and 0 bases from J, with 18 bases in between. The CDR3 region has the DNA TGCGCCAGCAGCAAATTCATAGGACAGCCTAGCACAGATACGCAGTATTTT. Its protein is CASSKFIGQPSTDTQYF.

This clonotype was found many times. The CDR3 sequence: CASSEFYEQYF. The DNA of the CDR3 is TGTGCCAGCAGTGAATTCTACGAGCAGTACTTC. This chain connects TRBV2 to TRBJ2-7, with D hard to call. CDR3 length: 11 residues. Per the germline V gene, CDR1 is SNHLY and CDR2 is FYNNEI. V gave up 2 bases and J gave up 3 bases, with 2 bases separating them.

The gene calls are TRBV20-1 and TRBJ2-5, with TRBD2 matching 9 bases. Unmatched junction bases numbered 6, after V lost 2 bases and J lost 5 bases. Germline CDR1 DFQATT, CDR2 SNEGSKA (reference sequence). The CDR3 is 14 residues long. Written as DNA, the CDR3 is TGCAGTGCTAGACCCGTAGCGGGAGTGGAGACCCAGTACTTC. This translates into CSARPVAGVETQYF.

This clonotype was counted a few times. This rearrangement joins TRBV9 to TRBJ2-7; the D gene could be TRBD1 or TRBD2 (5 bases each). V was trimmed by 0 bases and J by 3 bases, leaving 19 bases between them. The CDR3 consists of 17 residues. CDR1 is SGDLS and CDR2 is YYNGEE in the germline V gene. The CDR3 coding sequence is TGTGCCAGCAGCGTAGGGGGGACCGCTCCTACCGGCTACGAGCAGTACTTC. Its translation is CASSVGGTAPTGYEQYF. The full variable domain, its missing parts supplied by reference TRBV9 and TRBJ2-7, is DSGVTQTPKHLITATGQRVTLRCSPRSGDLSVYWYQQSLDQGLQFLIQYYNGEERAKGNILERFSAQQFPDLHSELNLSSLELGDSALYFCASSVGGTAPTGYEQYFGPGTRLTVT.

CDR3 in DNA: TGTGCCAGCAGCCGGTCAAGAGGAGAGACCCAGTACTTC. As protein: CASSRSRGETQYF. The chain combines TRBV3-1 with TRBJ2-5; D unresolved. Germline V gives CDR1 LGHDT, CDR2 YNNKEL (reference sequence). With 4 bases removed from V and 4 bases from J, the gap between germline ends came to 10 bases. This CDR3 is 13 amino acids long.

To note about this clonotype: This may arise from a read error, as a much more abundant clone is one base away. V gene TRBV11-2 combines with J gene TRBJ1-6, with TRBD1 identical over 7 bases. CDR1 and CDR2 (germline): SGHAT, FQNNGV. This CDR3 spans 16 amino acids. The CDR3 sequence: CAISLVLQGNNSPLHF. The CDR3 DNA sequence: TGTGCCATCAGCTTGGTGTTACAGGGGAATAATTCACCCCTCCACTTT. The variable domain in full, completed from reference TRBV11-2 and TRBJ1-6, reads EAGVAQSPRYKIIEKRQSVAFWCNPISGHATLYWYQQILGQGPKLLIQFQNNGVVDDSQLPKDRFSAERLKGVDSTLKIQPAKLEDSAVYLCAISLVLQGNNSPLHFGNGTRLTVT.

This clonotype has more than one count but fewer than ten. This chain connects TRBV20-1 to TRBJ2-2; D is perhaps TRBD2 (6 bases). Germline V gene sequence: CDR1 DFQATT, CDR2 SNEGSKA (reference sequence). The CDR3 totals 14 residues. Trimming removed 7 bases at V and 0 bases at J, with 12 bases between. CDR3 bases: TGCAGTGGAAGCCGGGAGCCGAACACCGGGGAGCTGTTTTTT. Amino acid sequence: CSGSREPNTGELFF.

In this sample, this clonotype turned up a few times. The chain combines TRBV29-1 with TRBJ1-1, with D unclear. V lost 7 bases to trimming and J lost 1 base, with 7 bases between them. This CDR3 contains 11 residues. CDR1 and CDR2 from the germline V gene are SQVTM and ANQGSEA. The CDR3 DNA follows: TGCAGCGGCCATTCGAACACTGAAGCTTTCTTT. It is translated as CSGHSNTEAFF. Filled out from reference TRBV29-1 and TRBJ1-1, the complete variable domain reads SAVISQKPSRDICQRGTSLTIQCQVDSQVTMMFWYRQQPGQSLTLIATANQGSEATYESGFVIDKFPISRPNLTFSTLTVSNMSPEDSSIYLCSGHSNTEAFFGQGTRLTVV.

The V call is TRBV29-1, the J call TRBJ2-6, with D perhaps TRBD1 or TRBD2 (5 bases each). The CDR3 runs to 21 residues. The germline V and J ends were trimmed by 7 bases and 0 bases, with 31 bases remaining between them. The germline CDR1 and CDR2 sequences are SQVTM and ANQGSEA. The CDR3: CSAWGDYGRGELSSGANVLTF. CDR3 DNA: TGCAGCGCCTGGGGAGATTACGGTAGGGGCGAATTATCCTCTGGGGCCAACGTCCTGACTTTC.

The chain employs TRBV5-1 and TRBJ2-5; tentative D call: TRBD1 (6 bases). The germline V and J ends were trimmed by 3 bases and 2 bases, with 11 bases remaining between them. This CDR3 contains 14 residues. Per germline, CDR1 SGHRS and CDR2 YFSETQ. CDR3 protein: CASSSFRGQETQYF. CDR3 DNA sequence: TGCGCCAGCAGCTCGTTCAGGGGTCAAGAGACCCAGTACTTC.

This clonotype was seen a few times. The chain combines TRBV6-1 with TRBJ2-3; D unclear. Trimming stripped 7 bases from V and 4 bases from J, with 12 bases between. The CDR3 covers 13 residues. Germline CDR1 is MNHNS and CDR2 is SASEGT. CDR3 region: CASTGAASDTQYF. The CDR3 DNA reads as TGTGCCAGCACTGGTGCGGCATCAGATACGCAGTATTTT.

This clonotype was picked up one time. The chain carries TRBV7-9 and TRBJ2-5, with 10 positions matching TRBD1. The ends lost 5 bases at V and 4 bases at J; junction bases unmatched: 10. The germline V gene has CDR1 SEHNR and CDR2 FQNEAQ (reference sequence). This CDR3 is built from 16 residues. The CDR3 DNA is TGTGCCAGCAGCGCCGGGACAGGGGCGACCGGAGAGACCCAGTACTTC. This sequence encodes CASSAGTGATGETQYF. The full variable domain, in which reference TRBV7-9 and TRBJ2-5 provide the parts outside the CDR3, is DTGVSQNPRHKITKRGQNVTFRCDPISEHNRLYWYRQTLGQGPEFLTYFQNEAQLEKSRLLSDRFSAERPKGSFSTLEIQRTEQGDSAMYLCASSAGTGATGETQYFGPGTRLLVL.

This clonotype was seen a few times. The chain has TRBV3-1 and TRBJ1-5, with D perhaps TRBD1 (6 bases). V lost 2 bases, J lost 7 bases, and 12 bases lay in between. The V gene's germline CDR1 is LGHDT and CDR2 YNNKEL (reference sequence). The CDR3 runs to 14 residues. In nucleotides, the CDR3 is TGTGCCAGCAGCCAATCCAGTCAGGGGCAGCCCCAGCATTTT. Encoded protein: CASSQSSQGQPQHF.

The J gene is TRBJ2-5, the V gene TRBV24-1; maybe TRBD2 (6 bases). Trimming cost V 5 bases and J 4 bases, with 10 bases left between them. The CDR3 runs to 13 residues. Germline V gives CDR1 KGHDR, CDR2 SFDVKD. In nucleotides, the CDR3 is TGTGCCACCAGTGCGGGACTTCCAGAGACCCAGTACTTC. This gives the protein CATSAGLPETQYF.

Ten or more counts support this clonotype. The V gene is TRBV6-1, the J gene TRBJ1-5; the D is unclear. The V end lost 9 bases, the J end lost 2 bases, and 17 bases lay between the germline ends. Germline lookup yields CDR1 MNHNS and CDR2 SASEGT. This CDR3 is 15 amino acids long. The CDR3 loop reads CASSRGLEGNQPQHF. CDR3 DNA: TGTGCCAGTAGTCGGGGTCTGGAAGGCAATCAGCCCCAGCATTTT.

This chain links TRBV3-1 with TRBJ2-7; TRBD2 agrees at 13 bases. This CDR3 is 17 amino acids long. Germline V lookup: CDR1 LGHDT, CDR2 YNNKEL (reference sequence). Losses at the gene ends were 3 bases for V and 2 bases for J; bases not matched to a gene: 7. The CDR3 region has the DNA TGTGCCAGCAGCCACGGACTAGCGGGGGCCTCAGCCTACGAGCAGTACTTC. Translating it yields CASSHGLAGASAYEQYF.

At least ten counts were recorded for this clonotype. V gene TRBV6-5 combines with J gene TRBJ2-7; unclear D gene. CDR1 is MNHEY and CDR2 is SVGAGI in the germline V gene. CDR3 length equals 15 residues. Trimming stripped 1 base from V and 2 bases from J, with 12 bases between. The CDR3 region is CASSYWEPKTYEQYF. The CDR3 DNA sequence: TGTGCCAGCAGTTACTGGGAACCCAAGACCTACGAGCAGTACTTC.

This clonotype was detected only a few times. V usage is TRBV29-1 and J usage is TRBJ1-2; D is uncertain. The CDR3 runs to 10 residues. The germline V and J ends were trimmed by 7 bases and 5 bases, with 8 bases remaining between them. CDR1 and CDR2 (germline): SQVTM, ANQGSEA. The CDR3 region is CSALSYGYTF. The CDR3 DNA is TGCAGCGCTCTCTCTTATGGCTACACCTTC.

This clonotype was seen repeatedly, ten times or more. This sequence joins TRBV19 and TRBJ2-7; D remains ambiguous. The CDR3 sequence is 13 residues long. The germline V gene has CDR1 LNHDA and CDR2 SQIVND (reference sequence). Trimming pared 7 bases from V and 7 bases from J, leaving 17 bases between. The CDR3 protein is CASTGPERSEQYF. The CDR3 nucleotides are TGTGCCAGTACCGGGCCCGAAAGGAGTGAGCAGTACTTC.

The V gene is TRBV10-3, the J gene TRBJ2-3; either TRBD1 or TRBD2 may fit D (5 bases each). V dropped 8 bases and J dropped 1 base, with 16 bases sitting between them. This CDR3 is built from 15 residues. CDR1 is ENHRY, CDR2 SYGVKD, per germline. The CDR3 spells CAIREQASGTDTQYF. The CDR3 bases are TGTGCCATCCGGGAACAGGCTTCGGGCACAGATACGCAGTATTTT.

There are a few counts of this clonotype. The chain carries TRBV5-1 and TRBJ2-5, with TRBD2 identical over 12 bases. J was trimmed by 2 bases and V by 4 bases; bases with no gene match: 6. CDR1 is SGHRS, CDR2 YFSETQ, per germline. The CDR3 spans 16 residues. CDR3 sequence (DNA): TGCGCCAGCAGCCTAGGACTAGCGGGACCACAAGAGACCCAGTACTTC. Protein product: CASSLGLAGPQETQYF. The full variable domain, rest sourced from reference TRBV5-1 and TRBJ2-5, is KAGVTQTPRYLIKTRGQQVTLSCSPISGHRSVSWYQQTPGQGLQFLFEYFSETQRNKGNFPGRFSGRQFSNSRSEMNVSTLELGDSALYLCASSLGLAGPQETQYFGPGTRLLVL.

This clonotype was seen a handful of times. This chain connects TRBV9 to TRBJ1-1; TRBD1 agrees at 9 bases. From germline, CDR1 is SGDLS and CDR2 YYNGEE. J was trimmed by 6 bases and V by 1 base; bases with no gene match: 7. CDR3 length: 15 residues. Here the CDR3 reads CASSVFDRGAPEAFF. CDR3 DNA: TGTGCCAGCAGCGTATTCGACAGGGGGGCCCCTGAAGCTTTCTTT.

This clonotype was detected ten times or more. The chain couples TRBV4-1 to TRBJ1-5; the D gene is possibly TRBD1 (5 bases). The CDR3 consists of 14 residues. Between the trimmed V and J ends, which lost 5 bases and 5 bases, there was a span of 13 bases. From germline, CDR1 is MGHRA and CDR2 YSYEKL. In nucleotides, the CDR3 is TGCGCCAGCAGCAGGATAGGGGAGGATCAGCCCCAGCATTTT. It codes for CASSRIGEDQPQHF.

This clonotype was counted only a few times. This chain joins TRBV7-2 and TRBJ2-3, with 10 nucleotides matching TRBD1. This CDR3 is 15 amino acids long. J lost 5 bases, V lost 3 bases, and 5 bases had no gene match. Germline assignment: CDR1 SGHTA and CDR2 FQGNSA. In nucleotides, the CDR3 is TGTGCCAGCAGCTTCAGACAGGGGGCGCGAGATACGCAGTATTTT. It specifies CASSFRQGARDTQYF.

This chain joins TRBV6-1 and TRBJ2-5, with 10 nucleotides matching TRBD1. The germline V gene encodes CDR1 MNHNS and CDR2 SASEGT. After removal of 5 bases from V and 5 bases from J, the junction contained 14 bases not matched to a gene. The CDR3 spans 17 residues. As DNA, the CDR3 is TGTGCCAGCAGTCGACTGAGGACAGGGGGTTCTAAGGAGACCCAGTACTTC. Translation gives CASSRLRTGGSKETQYF.

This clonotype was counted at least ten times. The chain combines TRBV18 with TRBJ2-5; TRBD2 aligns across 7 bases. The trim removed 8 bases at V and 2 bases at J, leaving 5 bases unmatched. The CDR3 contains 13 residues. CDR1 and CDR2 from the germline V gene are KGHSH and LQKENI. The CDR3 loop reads CASSPGLQETQYF. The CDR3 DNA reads TGTGCCAGCAGTCCGGGACTACAAGAGACCCAGTACTTC.

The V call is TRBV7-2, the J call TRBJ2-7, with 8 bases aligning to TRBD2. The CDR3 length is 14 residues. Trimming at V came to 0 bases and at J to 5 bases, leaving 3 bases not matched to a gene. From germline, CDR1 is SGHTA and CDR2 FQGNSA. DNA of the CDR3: TGTGCCAGCAGCTTAGCCGGGGGGGCGGACGAGCAGTACTTC. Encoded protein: CASSLAGGADEQYF. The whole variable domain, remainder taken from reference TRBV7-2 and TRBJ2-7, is GAGVSQSPSNKVTEKGKDVELRCDPISGHTALYWYRQSLGQGLEFLIYFQGNSAPDKSGLPSDRFSAERTGGSVSTLTIQRTQQEDSAVYLCASSLAGGADEQYFGPGTRLTVT.

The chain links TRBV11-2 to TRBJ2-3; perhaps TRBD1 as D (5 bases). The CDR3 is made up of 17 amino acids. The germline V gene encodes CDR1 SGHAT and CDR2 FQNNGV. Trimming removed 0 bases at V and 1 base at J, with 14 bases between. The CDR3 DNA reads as TGTGCCAGCAGCTTAGAGCGGTGGGGCGGAGGCACAGATACGCAGTATTTT. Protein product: CASSLERWGGGTDTQYF.